This TCR beta chain was captured by sequencing in a study of blood T cell repertoires in COVID-19. Background on the study: The United States, Italy and Spain provided the acute and convalescent COVID-19 samples. Nucleic acid was either cDNA or gDNA, and it came from T cells, B-cell-depleted T cells, or PBMCs.

In the study's own analysis: Nucleated cell number was recorded as an estimate derived from reference gene primer amplification. Measured with immunoSEQ multiplex PCR; TCRdb has only the in-frame clones, and not every one. D and trimming come from the DNA, and the V and J calls and clone size come from that table. The sample consists of tens of thousands of clones, roughly 90% of them appearing once. The length of the CDR3 is 15 residues. V gave up 2 bases and J gave up 6 bases, with 11 bases separating them. Germline CDR1 is SGHVS and CDR2 is FQNEAQ. This clone was detected a few times. The rearrangement uses TRBV7-8 and TRBJ1-6, with TRBD1 as a possible D gene (6 bases). The sequenced material came from peripheral blood. This TCR was recovered from a human donor in a cohort sampled during active COVID-19. The CDR3 region is CASSLPTGSNSPLHF. The CDR3 DNA reads TGTGCCAGCAGCTTACCGACAGGATCTAATTCACCCCTCCACTTT.